A single sample is the source of the 25 T cell receptor beta chains below, sequenced in a study of blood T cell repertoires in COVID-19. TCRdb's table, derived via immunoSEQ multiplex PCR, lists solely in-frame clones and lacks some. The profile covers fewer than 300,000 clones, with approximately 85% appearing a single time and 9.4% taken by the ten largest. Source material: peripheral blood. These receptors came from a man aged 18 to 29 with active or convalescent COVID-19.

This chain uses TRBV5-4 with TRBJ1-5, with 7 bases matching TRBD1. Germline V CDR1 and CDR2: SGHNT, YYREEE (reference sequence). The CDR3 sequence is 15 residues long. After removal of 0 bases from V and 3 bases from J, the junction contained 3 bases not matched to a gene. The CDR3 is CASSLEGQTNQPQHF. CDR3 nucleotide sequence: TGTGCCAGCAGCTTGGAGGGACAGACCAATCAGCCCCAGCATTTT.

The chain couples TRBV27 to TRBJ2-7; the D gene is possibly TRBD1 (5 bases). Trimming took off 2 bases at V and 6 bases at J, with 11 bases between the two ends. CDR1 is MNHEY, CDR2 SMNVEV, per germline (reference sequence). This CDR3 spans 13 amino acids. The CDR3 loop reads CASSLHDSTEQYF. The DNA for the CDR3 is TGTGCCAGCAGTTTACACGACAGCACCGAGCAGTACTTC.

This chain links TRBV11-2 with TRBJ2-7; D unresolved. The CDR3 has 13 amino acids. The V end lost 3 bases, the J end lost 6 bases, and 12 bases lay between the germline ends. Germline values: CDR1 SGHAT, CDR2 FQNNGV. CDR3 protein: CASSFLTGSEQYF. The CDR3 DNA is TGTGCCAGCAGCTTTTTGACTGGATCCGAGCAGTACTTC.

As concerns this clone: Other DNA sequences of this sample code for an identical CDR3. The V and J genes are TRBV7-9 and TRBJ1-5; D is ambiguous. Germline CDR1 and CDR2: SEHNR and FQNEAQ (reference sequence). V was cut by 0 bases and J by 4 bases, with 7 bases left in between. The CDR3 has 14 residues. The CDR3 reads CASSLAGRNQPQHF. The CDR3 bases are TGTGCCAGCAGCTTAGCAGGGAGAAATCAGCCCCAGCATTTT.

The chain joins TRBV6-5 to TRBJ2-1; possible D gene TRBD2, 6 bases. CDR3 length equals 12 residues. Germline CDR1 is MNHEY and CDR2 is SVGAGI. The V end was cut by 10 bases, the J end by 2 bases, with 9 bases between. The CDR3 here is CATRTTYNEQFF. DNA for the CDR3: TGTGCCACCCGGACTACCTACAATGAGCAGTTCTTC.

V is TRBV5-5 and J is TRBJ2-6; D is unclear. The CDR3 totals 17 residues. The germline V gene encodes CDR1 SGHKS and CDR2 YYEKEE (reference sequence). V was trimmed by 1 base and J by 4 bases, leaving 15 bases between them. The CDR3 is CASSLWSRLDGANVLTF. The CDR3 nucleotides read TGTGCCAGCAGCTTGTGGAGTCGTTTAGACGGGGCCAACGTCCTGACTTTC.

V and J are TRBV6-1 and TRBJ1-1, with 9 bases lining up with TRBD1. This CDR3 has 14 amino acids. The germline V gene encodes CDR1 MNHNS and CDR2 SASEGT. With V trimmed by 0 bases and J by 13 bases, 9 bases remained unmatched. This CDR3 reads CASSEAPRDRARFF. CDR3 coding DNA: TGTGCCAGCAGTGAAGCGCCCAGGGACAGGGCTCGTTTCTTT.

The chain uses TRBV6-5 and TRBJ2-7; TRBD1 matches 11 bases. CDR1 is MNHEY and CDR2 is SVGAGI in the germline V gene. The CDR3 spans 15 residues. Unmatched junction bases numbered 5, after V lost 4 bases and J lost 3 bases. The chain's CDR3 is CASSWTGGSVYEQYF. CDR3 coding DNA: TGTGCCAGCAGTTGGACAGGGGGCAGCGTCTACGAGCAGTACTTC.

The chain links TRBV4-1 to TRBJ1-2; 8 positions match TRBD1. Trimming cost V 3 bases and J 6 bases; bases outside gene matches: 6. CDR3 size: 14 residues. Germline CDR1 and CDR2: MGHRA and YSYEKL. CDR3 nucleotide sequence: TGCGCCAGCAGCCAGGACAGGGCGCCGGATGGCTACACCTTC. It encodes CASSQDRAPDGYTF.

J is TRBJ1-1 and V is TRBV18; D not certain. Germline V gives CDR1 KGHSH, CDR2 LQKENI. V was pared by 4 bases and J by 3 bases, with 6 bases between. The CDR3 consists of 12 residues. CDR3 in DNA: TGTGCCAGCTCACGCCGCGACACTGAAGCTTTCTTT. It translates to CASSRRDTEAFF.

The rearrangement uses TRBV19 and TRBJ1-2, with D possibly matching TRBD1 (5 bases). CDR1 is LNHDA, CDR2 SQIVND, per germline (reference sequence). V lost 1 base and J 6 bases, leaving 18 bases between the germline ends. This CDR3 is built from 16 residues. This CDR3 is CASSIGQGFAVNGYTF. The DNA of the CDR3 is TGTGCCAGTAGTATAGGTCAGGGCTTTGCGGTGAATGGCTACACCTTC.

The rearrangement uses TRBV6-5 and TRBJ1-4; 8 nucleotides agree with TRBD1. V dropped 6 bases and J dropped 5; count of bases not matched to a gene: 5. Germline values: CDR1 MNHEY, CDR2 SVGAGI. CDR3 length equals 14 residues. The CDR3 spells CASRAGGGNEKLFF. In nucleotides, the CDR3 is TGTGCCAGCAGAGCAGGGGGCGGGAATGAAAAACTGTTTTTT.

The chain recombines TRBV7-8 with TRBJ2-7, with D possibly TRBD1 on 6 matching bases. There are 13 residues in the CDR3. The germline gives CDR1 SGHVS, CDR2 FQNEAQ. Trimming took 7 bases from V and 11 from J, leaving 21 bases between them. CDR3 bases: TGTGCCAGCATTGGTCCAGGGGTTCCCGCTAAGTACTTC. It translates to CASIGPGVPAKYF.

This clone was recorded only once. This chain connects TRBV5-1 to TRBJ2-7, with D maybe TRBD1 (7 bases). This CDR3 contains 15 residues. From germline, CDR1 is SGHRS and CDR2 YFSETQ. Deletions cut 4 bases from V and 0 bases from J, with 14 bases between. The CDR3 DNA sequence: TGCGCCAGCAGCACCCAGGGGGGAGGCTCCTACGAGCAGTACTTC. Translation: CASSTQGGGSYEQYF.

The chain links TRBV11-2 to TRBJ1-2, with TRBD1 matching over 7 bases. V lost 7 bases to trimming and J lost 5 bases; unmatched junction nucleotides: 7. In germline, CDR1 is SGHAT, CDR2 FQNNGV. The CDR3 has 13 residues. CDR3 sequence (DNA): TGTGCCAGCACCCGACAGGGTTGGTATGGCTACACCTTC. Translated: CASTRQGWYGYTF.

This clone occurred once. The chain combines TRBV6-5 with TRBJ2-2, with a tentative D call TRBD2 (6 bases). V was cut by 4 bases and J by 5 bases, with 11 bases left in between. The germline V gene has CDR1 MNHEY and CDR2 SVGAGI. The CDR3 runs to 14 residues. CDR3 in DNA: TGTGCCAGCAGTTTTCAGACTAGGACCGGGGAGCTGTTTTTT. Translated, it gives CASSFQTRTGELFF.

This sequence joins TRBV11-2 and TRBJ1-1; TRBD1 agrees at 9 bases. The CDR3 is 18 amino acids. From germline, CDR1 is SGHAT and CDR2 FQNNGV. J lost 2 bases, V lost 0 bases, and 10 bases had no gene match. CDR3 residues: CASSLDLWDREINTEAFF. The CDR3 coding sequence is TGTGCCAGCAGCTTAGATTTGTGGGACAGGGAGATTAACACTGAAGCTTTCTTT.

The chain employs TRBV9 and TRBJ2-5; tentatively, D is TRBD2 (6 bases). The length of the CDR3 is 15 residues. Germline V lookup: CDR1 SGDLS, CDR2 YYNGEE. With 2 bases removed from V and 2 bases from J, the gap between germline ends came to 13 bases. The CDR3 is CASSVERGLQETQYF. CDR3 nucleotides: TGTGCCAGCAGCGTGGAACGGGGACTGCAAGAGACCCAGTACTTC.

This rearrangement joins TRBV7-2 to TRBJ2-1, with 8 bases identical to TRBD1. V was pared by 7 bases and J by 7 bases, with 12 bases of the junction left unmatched. The CDR3 extends over 15 amino acids. Germline V gene sequence: CDR1 SGHTA, CDR2 FQGNSA. Here the CDR3 reads CASKSDRGSFNEQFF. CDR3 coding DNA: TGTGCCAGCAAAAGCGACAGGGGCAGTTTTAATGAGCAGTTCTTC. The entire variable domain, with the rest obtained from reference TRBV7-2 and TRBJ2-1, is as follows: GAGVSQSPSNKVTEKGKDVELRCDPISGHTALYWYRQSLGQGLEFLIYFQGNSAPDKSGLPSDRFSAERTGGSVSTLTIQRTQQEDSAVYLCASKSDRGSFNEQFFGPGTRLTVL.

V gene TRBV10-3 combines with J gene TRBJ2-3; the match to TRBD2 covers 9 bases. There are 16 residues in the CDR3. V lost 4 bases to trimming and J lost 4 bases; unmatched junction nucleotides: 9. Germline loops: CDR1 ENHRY, CDR2 SYGVKD. CDR3: CAISGSAGGPSDTQYF. The CDR3 bases are TGTGCCATCAGTGGGTCTGCGGGGGGGCCATCAGATACGCAGTATTTT.

The chain has TRBV9 and TRBJ2-5, with TRBD1 matching 7 bases. The germline V gene has CDR1 SGDLS and CDR2 YYNGEE. V dropped 4 bases and J dropped 1; count of bases not matched to a gene: 4. This CDR3 is built from 14 residues. This CDR3 reads CASSPGDSQETQYF. The CDR3 nucleotides are TGTGCCAGCAGCCCAGGGGACAGCCAAGAGACCCAGTACTTC.

The J gene is TRBJ2-1, the V gene TRBV5-1; TRBD1 matches 7 bases. Germline V lookup: CDR1 SGHRS, CDR2 YFSETQ. The CDR3 runs to 15 residues. Trimming took 1 base from V and 2 from J; bases not matched to a gene: 3. The CDR3 loop is CASSLRQGPYNEQFF. Written as DNA, the CDR3 is TGCGCCAGCAGCTTGCGACAGGGCCCCTACAATGAGCAGTTCTTC.

Details on this clone: Within the sample, other DNA sequences also encode this same CDR3. This chain joins TRBV3-1 (or the pseudogene TRBV3-2) and TRBJ2-5, with 12 nucleotides matching TRBD2. Germline values: CDR1 LGHDT, CDR2 YNNKEL (reference sequence). This CDR3 contains 15 residues. The V gene end was trimmed by 1 base and the J gene end by 4 bases; junction bases not matched to a gene: 1. The CDR3: CASSQASGGAETQYF. The CDR3 coding sequence is TGTGCCAGCAGCCAAGCTAGCGGGGGGGCAGAGACCCAGTACTTC.

The CDR3 DNA follows: TGTGCCAGCAGCTTAGGACAGGGGGCTGACGAGCAGTACTTC. It translates to CASSLGQGADEQYF. V gene TRBV11-3 combines with J gene TRBJ2-7, with 10 bases matching TRBD1. The junction had 2 bases not matched to a gene; V was cut back by 1 base and J by 5 bases. This CDR3 is built from 14 residues. Germline V lookup: CDR1 SGHNT, CDR2 YENEEA.

The chain links TRBV27 to TRBJ1-1, with 7 bases identical to TRBD1. Germline lookup yields CDR1 MNHEY and CDR2 SMNVEV (reference sequence). J lost 4 bases, V lost 4 bases, and 9 bases had no gene match. The CDR3 covers 15 residues. CDR3 sequence reads: CASSSRQGSGTEAFF. CDR3 nucleotide sequence: TGTGCCAGCAGTTCCCGACAGGGAAGCGGCACTGAAGCTTTCTTT.